This T cell receptor beta chain was obtained from a study of shared clonotypes between healthy human individuals. The study's findings and limits: Incompleteness in sorted-subset sequencing, despite large depth, was shown by rarefaction. Clonotype sharing across a few donors was observed for 4.5% to 6.5% of naive CD4 clonotypes.

The CDR3 length is 13 residues. Germline V gene sequence: CDR1 SGHTA, CDR2 FQGNSA. Trimming took 5 bases from V and 1 from J, leaving 6 bases between them. Points on this clone: Antigen: not known. The same CDR3 is also encoded by other DNA sequences in this sample.

Per the original methods: Without quality scores, immunoSEQ junctional reads could not be filtered like full-length reads. Only in-frame clones appear in the TCRdb table, and some are missing; sequencing was by immunoSEQ multiplex PCR. The V and J calls and the clone size are those of that table, but D and trimming were determined from the DNA. Of roughly 1.5 million clones listed, around 98% are singletons. The sequence was obtained from a man aged 25 to 40 in good health. Sequencing was carried out using naive CD4+ T cells sorted from blood. Subset: CD45RA+ positively selected. The V and J genes are TRBV7-2 and TRBJ2-1; D is ambiguous. CDR3: CASSPRSYNEQFF. Written as DNA, the CDR3 is TGTGCCAGCAGCCCCCGGTCCTACAATGAGCAGTTCTTC.